This TCR beta chain stems from a study of OX40 agonist ivuxolimab in advanced cancers. Turning to the study itself: Head and neck, renal cell, melanoma or hepatocellular carcinoma were the cancers that dose-escalation patients had. The study's findings and limits: The antigen specificity of the peripheral T cells (those that were expanded) was not determined. Partial responders receiving 0.1-3.0 mg/kg showed among the lowest clonal expansion.

In germline, CDR1 is SNHLY, CDR2 FYNNEI. V was trimmed by 7 bases and J by 4 bases, leaving 11 bases between them. CDR3 length: 12 residues. The repertoire was sequenced with immunoSEQ multiplex PCR; TCRdb's copy has only in-frame clones and lacks some. The profile covers tens of thousands of clones, with around 93% appearing a single time and approximately 18% taken by the ten largest. On this clone: Antigen unknown.

The source of this sequence is an adult with an advanced solid tumor such as melanoma, head and neck, liver or kidney cancer. The genes are TRBV2 and TRBJ2-7, with D uncertain. Material: CD4+ or CD8+ T cells sorted from blood, obtained in a trial of the OX40 agonist ivuxolimab. This chain's CDR3 is CASTKKRYEQYF. The CDR3 nucleotides are TGTGCCAGCACCAAGAAACGGTACGAGCAGTACTTC.